This paragraph reports one T cell receptor beta chain. The antigen this receptor binds is unknown. No quality values exist for individual bases; no much larger clone is one base distant. TCRbeta chain sequencing was performed with the immunoSEQ platform. Regarding the original processing steps: When conventional T cell repertoires were pooled, about 11x10^4 distinct in-frame TCRbeta sequences were obtained from patients and 13.4x10^4 from healthy donors. Public Treg TCRbeta sequences were defined as those shared by two or more individuals and were then searched for in Tconv repertoires. Group differences were tested with Mann-Whitney U tests and Bonferroni-Dunn correction in GraphPad Prism 7.03. TCRdb re-hosts the immuneACCESS table, in-frame sequences only. Its copies lack some clones; in the studies checked, an unresolved V gene accounts for under half of them, and the cause for the rest is not known. Clone size and the V and J calls come from that table; the DNA yielded D and trimming. This sample lists tens of thousands of clones; approximately 97% were detected once. The biggest ten clones account for 0.3% of the sample.

This specimen comes from a study of B cell selection in AIRE deficiency (dated by TCRdb to about 2019). Background on the whole study: Researchers compared the TCRbeta repertoires of sorted blood CD4+ conventional T cells and regulatory T cells from AIRE-deficient patients with the corresponding repertoires from healthy controls. The TCR-sequenced cohort comprised roughly 5 AIRE-deficient APECED patients and roughly 5 healthy control donors. The study at large found these results: Among approximately 3,400 shared Treg TCRbeta sequences, over 25% were shared exclusively by healthy donors and around 8.7% exclusively by patients, which suggests that Treg selection is less efficient in the absence of AIRE. Approximately 30% of the Treg TCRbeta sequences shared among healthy donors were detected in patient Tconv cells, suggesting that Treg-biased clones are diverted into the Tconv compartment. Shared Treg sequences had shorter CDR3s, reflecting a bias toward rearrangements with few non-templated nucleotide insertions. Only TCRbeta chains were sequenced, and roughly 40% of shared healthy-donor Treg sequences were also present in healthy Tconv cells, possibly due to differing TCRalpha chains. Tconv and Treg cells from AIRE-deficient patients showed TCRBV gene usage, CDR3 length and TCR diversity similar to those of healthy donors.

V is pruned by 10 bases and J by 0 bases, leaving 8 bases of the junction without a gene match. From a lookup of the germline V gene (reference sequence), CDR1 and CDR2 are LNHDA and SQIVND. The CDR3 goes from the cysteine to the phenylalanine over 16 residues. Just CDR3 DNA is preserved here, 48 bases in frame from base 1. CD4+CD127+ cells were sorted as the conventional CD4 T cell population. AIRE-deficient patients had APECED syndrome. Tconv and Treg cells for TCRbeta sequencing were sorted on a FACSAria flow cytometer. Sorted cells were collected into 5-ml round-bottom polystyrene tubes, and dry cell pellets were frozen at -80°C before sequencing.

The receptor's source is a human donor with AIRE deficiency. The V and J genes are TRBV19 and TRBJ2-4, with 11 bases matching TRBD2. Input material: conventional CD4+ T cells sorted from PBMCs. The CDR3 has the sequence CATGTSGRLAKNIQYF. DNA sequence: TGTGCCACCGGGACTAGCGGACGTCTAGCCAAAAACATTCAGTACTTC. Here the CDR3 is joined to the reference TRBV19 and TRBJ2-4 genes, and the full variable domain is: DGGITQSPKYLFRKEGQNVTLSCEQNLNHDAMYWYRQDPGQGLRLIYYSQIVNDFQKGDIAEGYSVSREKKESFPLTVTSAQKNPTAFYLCATGTSGRLAKNIQYFGAGTRLSVL.